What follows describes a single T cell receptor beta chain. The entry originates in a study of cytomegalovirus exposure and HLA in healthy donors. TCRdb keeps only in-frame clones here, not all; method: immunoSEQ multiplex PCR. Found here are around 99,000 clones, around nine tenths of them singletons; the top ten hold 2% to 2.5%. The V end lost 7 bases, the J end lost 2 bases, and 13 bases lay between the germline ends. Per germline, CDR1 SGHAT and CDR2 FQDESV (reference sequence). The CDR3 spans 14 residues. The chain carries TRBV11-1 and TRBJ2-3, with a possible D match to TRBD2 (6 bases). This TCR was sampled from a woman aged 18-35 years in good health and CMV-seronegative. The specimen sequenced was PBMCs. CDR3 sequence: CASTKGGDTDTQYF. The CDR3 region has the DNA TGTGCCAGCACCAAAGGAGGGGACACAGATACGCAGTATTTT.